The clone carrying this T cell receptor (beta chain) came up a few times. This record belongs to a study of blood T cell repertoires in COVID-19. Study in general: Italy, Spain and the United States were the sources of the convalescent and acute COVID-19 samples. PBMCs, B-cell-depleted T cells, or T cells provided the cDNA or gDNA that made up the material.

Germline-derived CDR1 and CDR2 are SEHNR and FQNEAQ (reference sequence). V was pared by 6 bases and J by 6 bases, with 12 bases of the junction left unmatched. CDR3 size: 16 residues. Authors' methods: Estimation of nucleated cell counts relied on the amplification of reference gene primers. Profiled with immunoSEQ multiplex PCR; TCRdb holds only in-frame clones, not every one. V and J calls plus clone size are reproduced from that table; the DNA served to infer D and trimming. The table shows about 260,000 clones, with less than 90% occurring only once. V usage is TRBV7-9 and J usage is TRBJ1-5; the match to TRBD1 covers 9 bases. Sequenced material: peripheral blood. The source of this sequence is a man between 60 and 75 years old who had recovered from COVID-19. The CDR3 spells CASSPGLQGAAQPQHF. The CDR3 DNA sequence: TGTGCCAGCAGTCCAGGTCTACAGGGGGCGGCTCAGCCCCAGCATTTT.